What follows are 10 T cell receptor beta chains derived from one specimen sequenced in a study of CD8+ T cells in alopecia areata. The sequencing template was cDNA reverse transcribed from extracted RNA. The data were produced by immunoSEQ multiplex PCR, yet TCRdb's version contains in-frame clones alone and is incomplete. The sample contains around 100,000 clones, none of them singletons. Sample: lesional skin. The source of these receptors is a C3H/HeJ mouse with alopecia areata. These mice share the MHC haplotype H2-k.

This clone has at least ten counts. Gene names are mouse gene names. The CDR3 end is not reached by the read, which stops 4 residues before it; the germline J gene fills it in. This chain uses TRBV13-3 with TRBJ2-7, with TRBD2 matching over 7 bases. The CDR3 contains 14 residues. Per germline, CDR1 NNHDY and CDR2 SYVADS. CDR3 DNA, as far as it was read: TGTGCCAGCAGTGAAGGTCTGGGGGATTAT. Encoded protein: CASSEGLGDY. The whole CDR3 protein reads CASSEGLGDYEQYF.

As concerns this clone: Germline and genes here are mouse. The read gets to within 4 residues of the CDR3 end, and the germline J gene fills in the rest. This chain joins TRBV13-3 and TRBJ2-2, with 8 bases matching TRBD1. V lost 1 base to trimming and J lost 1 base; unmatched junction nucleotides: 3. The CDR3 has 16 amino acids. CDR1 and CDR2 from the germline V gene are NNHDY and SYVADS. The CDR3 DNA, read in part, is TGTGCCAGCAGTGATTGGGACAGGAAAAACACCGGG. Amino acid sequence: CASSDWDRKNTG. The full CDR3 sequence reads CASSDWDRKNTGQLYF.

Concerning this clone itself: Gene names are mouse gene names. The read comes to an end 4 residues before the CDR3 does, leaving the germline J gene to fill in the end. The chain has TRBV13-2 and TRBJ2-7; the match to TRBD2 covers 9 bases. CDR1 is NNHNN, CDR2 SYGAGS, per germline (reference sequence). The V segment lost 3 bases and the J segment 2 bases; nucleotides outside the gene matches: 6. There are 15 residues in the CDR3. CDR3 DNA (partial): TGTGCCAGCGGTGGTCAGGACTGGGGAACCTAT. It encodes CASGGQDWGTY. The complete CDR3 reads CASGGQDWGTYEQYF.

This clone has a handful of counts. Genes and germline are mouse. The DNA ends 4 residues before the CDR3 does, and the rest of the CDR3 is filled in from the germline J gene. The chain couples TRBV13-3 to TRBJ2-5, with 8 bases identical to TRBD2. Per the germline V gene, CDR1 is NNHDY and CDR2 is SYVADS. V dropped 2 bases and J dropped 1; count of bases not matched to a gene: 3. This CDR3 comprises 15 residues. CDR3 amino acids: CASSEADWDQDTQYF. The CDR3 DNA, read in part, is TGTGCCAGCAGTGAAGCGGACTGGGACCAAGAC.

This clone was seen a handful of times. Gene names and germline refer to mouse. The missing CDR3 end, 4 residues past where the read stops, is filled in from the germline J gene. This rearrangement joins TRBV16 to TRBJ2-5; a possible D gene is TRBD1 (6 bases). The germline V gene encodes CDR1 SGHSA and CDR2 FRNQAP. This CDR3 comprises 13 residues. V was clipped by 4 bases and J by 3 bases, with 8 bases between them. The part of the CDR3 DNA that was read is TGTGCAAGCAGCTCACAGGGTCAAGAC. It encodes CASSSQGQD. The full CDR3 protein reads CASSSQGQDTQYF.

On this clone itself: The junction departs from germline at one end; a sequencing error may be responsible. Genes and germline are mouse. The CDR3: CPCSASRTGVAERLFF. The CDR3 DNA, read in part, is TGCCCCTGCAGTGCGTCCCGGACAGGGGTGGCCGAA. The chain couples TRBV1 to TRBJ1-4; TRBD1 matches at 9 bases. The read terminates 4 residues ahead of where the CDR3 ends, so the germline J gene completes it. Germline V gene data show CDR1 as NSQYPW and CDR2 as LRSPGD (reference sequence). The CDR3 has 16 residues.

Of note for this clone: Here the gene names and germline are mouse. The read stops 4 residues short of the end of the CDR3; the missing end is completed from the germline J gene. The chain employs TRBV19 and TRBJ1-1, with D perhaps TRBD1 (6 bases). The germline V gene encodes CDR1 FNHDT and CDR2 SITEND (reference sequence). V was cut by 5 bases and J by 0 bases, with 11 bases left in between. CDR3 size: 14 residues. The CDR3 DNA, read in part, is TGTGCCAGCAGCAGGACAGCAGCAAACACA. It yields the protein CASSRTAANT. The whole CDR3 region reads CASSRTAANTEVFF.

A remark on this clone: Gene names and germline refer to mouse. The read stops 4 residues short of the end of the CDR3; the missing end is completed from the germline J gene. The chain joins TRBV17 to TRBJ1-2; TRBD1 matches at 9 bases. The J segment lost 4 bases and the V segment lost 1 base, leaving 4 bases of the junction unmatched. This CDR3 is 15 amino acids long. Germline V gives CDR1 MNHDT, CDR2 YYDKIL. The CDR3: CASSRAGTGSSDYTF. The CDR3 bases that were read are TGTGCTAGCAGTAGAGCCGGGACAGGGAGCTCC.

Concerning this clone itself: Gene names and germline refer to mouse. The sequenced part of the CDR3 DNA is TGTGCCAGCAGCCCCCAGCTGGGGGGGAACTATGCT. The encoded protein is CASSPQLGGNYA. The entire CDR3 protein is CASSPQLGGNYAEQFF. This chain joins TRBV5 and TRBJ2-1; 9 nucleotides align to TRBD2. The read comes to an end 4 residues before the CDR3 does, leaving the germline J gene to fill in the end. Trimming at V came to 4 bases and at J to 1 base, leaving 5 bases not matched to a gene. The germline V gene has CDR1 LGHNA and CDR2 YNLKQL (reference sequence). CDR3 length: 16 amino acids.

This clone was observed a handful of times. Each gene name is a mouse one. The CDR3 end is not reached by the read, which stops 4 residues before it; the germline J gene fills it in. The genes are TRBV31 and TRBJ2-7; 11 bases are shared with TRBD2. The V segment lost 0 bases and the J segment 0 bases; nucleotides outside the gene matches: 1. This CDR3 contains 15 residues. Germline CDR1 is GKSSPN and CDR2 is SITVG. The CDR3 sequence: CAWSLGTGGSYEQYF. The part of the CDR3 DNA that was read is TGTGCCTGGAGTCTAGGGACTGGGGGCTCCTAT. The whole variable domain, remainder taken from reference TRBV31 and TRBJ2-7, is AQTIHQWPVAEIKAVGSPLSLGCTIKGKSSPNLYWYWQATGGTLQQLFYSITVGQVESVVQLNLSASRPKDDQFILSTEKLLLSHSGFYLCAWSLGTGGSYEQYFGPGTRLTVL.